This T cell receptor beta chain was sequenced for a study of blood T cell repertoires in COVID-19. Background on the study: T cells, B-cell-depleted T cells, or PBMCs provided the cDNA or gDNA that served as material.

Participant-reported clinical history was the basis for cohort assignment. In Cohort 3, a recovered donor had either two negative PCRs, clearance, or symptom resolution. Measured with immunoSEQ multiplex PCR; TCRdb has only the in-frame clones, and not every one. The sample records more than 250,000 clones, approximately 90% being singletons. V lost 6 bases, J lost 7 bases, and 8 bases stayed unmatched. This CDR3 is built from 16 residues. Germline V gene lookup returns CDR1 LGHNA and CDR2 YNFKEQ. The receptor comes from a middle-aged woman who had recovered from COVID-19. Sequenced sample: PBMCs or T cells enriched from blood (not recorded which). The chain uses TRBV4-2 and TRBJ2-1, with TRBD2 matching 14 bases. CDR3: CASSQGLAGDQNEQFF. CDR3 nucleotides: TGTGCCAGCAGTCAGGGACTAGCGGGAGATCAGAATGAGCAGTTCTTC.